This TCR beta chain was retrieved from a study of blood T cell repertoires in COVID-19. As for the study in general: Sites in the United States, Italy and Spain provided acute and convalescent COVID-19 samples. Sources were T cells, B-cell-depleted T cells, or PBMCs; the material itself was cDNA or gDNA.

Per the original data handling: Scientists estimated how many nucleated cells there were by amplifying reference gene primers. Generated by immunoSEQ multiplex PCR, the TCRdb table keeps only in-frame clones and is missing some. D and trimming were read from the DNA, whereas the V and J calls and clone size are those reported in that table. Among approximately 220,000 clones listed, roughly 80% were seen once. Germline V gives CDR1 SGDLS, CDR2 YYNGEE. The CDR3 consists of 14 residues. V lost 5 bases and J lost 3, with 13 bases in between. The clonotype originates from a woman over 75 with acute or convalescent COVID-19. The rearrangement uses TRBV9 and TRBJ2-3; possibly TRBD2 for D (6 bases). Material for sequencing was peripheral blood. The CDR3 DNA follows: TGTGCCAGCAGTGCCGGGACTTTTACAGATACGCAGTATTTT. Its translation: CASSAGTFTDTQYF.